This T cell receptor beta chain was profiled in a study of tumor-infiltrating lymphocytes in primary liver carcinoma. This CDR3 comprises 14 residues. Trimming removed 5 bases at V and 0 bases at J, with 10 bases between. CDR1 MNHEY and CDR2 SVGAGI come from the germline V gene. Total RNA amounting to around 450 ng was the source from which TCR beta cDNA was made with a constant-region primer. Slightly modified ARM-PCR with three nested multiplex PCR rounds yielded TCR beta libraries. With TRBV1-TRBV30 forward primers and a C-beta reverse primer, the first two PCR rounds were run for 10 cycles each. MiXCR was run by TCRdb on the multiplex PCR reads, yielding one entry per CDR3 protein. The sample has some 190,000 distinct CDR3 sequences; around 60% are singletons. Unsorted whole blood served as the source of blood RNA, and germline DNA was extracted as well.

Source material: peripheral blood. This receptor was obtained from a man aged 40-50 years with primary liver carcinoma and hepatitis B virus infection. This chain connects TRBV6-5 to TRBJ1-2, with D perhaps TRBD1 (5 bases). Here the CDR3 DNA reads TGTGCCAGCAGTGTAGGGGTCCCTAACTATGGCTACACCTTC. Translated, it gives CASSVGVPNYGYTF.